This is a list of T cell receptor beta chains from one sample in a study of spatial heterogeneity in lung cancer. TCRdb reprocessed the 5' RACE reads via MiXCR and lists one record per CDR3 protein. This table holds about 27,000 distinct CDR3 sequences, about 6.6% found once. The specimen comprised lung tumor tissue, sampled at surgery. Receptor source: a male donor with early-stage non-small cell lung cancer. Both conserved end residues are part of each CDR3. D genes are given only for firm matches. Only part of the rows carry a size: once, few, many, or a class if the clone is expanded.

v_call,cdr3_length,d_call,clone_size,j_call,cdr3_nt,cdr3_aa
TRBV29-1,12,NA,NA,TRBJ1-1,TGCAGCGTTGAAGTCTGGAACACTGAAGCTTTCTTT,CSVEVWNTEAFF
TRBV2,12,TRBD1,many,TRBJ1-1,TGTGCCAGCAGTGACGACAGGGCTGAAGCTTTCTTT,CASSDDRAEAFF
TRBV5-1,13,NA,few,TRBJ2-1,TGCGCCAGCAGCTTGGGGCCCGGGGGCGAACAGTTCTTC,CASSLGPGGEQFF
TRBV25-1,17,NA,many,TRBJ1-1,TGTGCCAGCAGTGTGGGCCGGCCCGGACCTTCGAACACTGAAGCTTTCTTT,CASSVGRPGPSNTEAFF
TRBV5-1,13,NA,large,TRBJ1-1,TGCGCCAGCAGTTCTCGTAGGGACACTGAAGCTTTCTTT,CASSSRRDTEAFF
TRBV24-1,11,NA,many,TRBJ1-1,TGTGCCACCAGTGGGGGACCGAGGATATTCTTT,CATSGGPRIFF
TRBV27,19,TRBD2,NA,TRBJ2-3,TGTGCCAGCAGTTTCCCCGGGACTAGCGGGGGGGCTAGCACAGATACGCAGTATTTT,CASSFPGTSGGASTDTQYF
TRBV6-5,17,TRBD2,few,TRBJ2-5,TGTGCCAGCAGTTACTCGATAGCGGGGGGCAGCTTTGGGACCCAGTACTTC,CASSYSIAGGSFGTQYF
TRBV3-1,14,NA,many,TRBJ1-5,TGTGCCAGCAGCCCGTCCATGGCATACCAGCCCCAGCATTTT,CASSPSMAYQPQHF
TRBV12-3/TRBV12-4,12,NA,many,TRBJ2-7,TGTGCCAGCAGGCGGGACTCCCGCGAGCAGTACTTC,CASRRDSREQYF
TRBV29-1,14,NA,many,TRBJ2-5,TGCAGCGTTGAACGGATGGCAGGGCGAGAGACCCAGTACTTC,CSVERMAGRETQYF
TRBV20-1,14,TRBD1,many,TRBJ1-1,TGCAGTGCTAGAGGTGGGACAGGGTGGACTGAAGCTTTCTTT,CSARGGTGWTEAFF
TRBV12-3/TRBV12-4,20,TRBD2,few,TRBJ2-3,TGTGCCAGCAGTTTAGCGTGGACTAGCGGGGGTTCTCGACGCACAGATACGCAGTATTTT,CASSLAWTSGGSRRTDTQYF
TRBV5-1,15,TRBD1,many,TRBJ2-1,TGCGCCAGCAGCTCCGCTAACAGGGGCTACAATGAGCAGTTCTTC,CASSSANRGYNEQFF
TRBV5-1,17,TRBD1,NA,TRBJ2-7,TGCGCCAGCAGCTTATTGGACGGACAGGGGGCTTCTGACGAGCAGTACTTC,CASSLLDGQGASDEQYF
TRBV7-2,15,TRBD1,many,TRBJ1-5,TGTGCCAGCAGCATATCCGGGACAGGGGTTCAGCCCCAGCATTTT,CASSISGTGVQPQHF
TRBV4-2,14,NA,many,TRBJ2-3,TGTGCCAGCAGCCGTATGGGGGGCACAGATACGCAGTATTTT,CASSRMGGTDTQYF
TRBV12-3/TRBV12-4,14,NA,many,TRBJ1-5,TGTGCCAGCAGAGTGGACAGCCGCAATCAGCCCCAGCATTTT,CASRVDSRNQPQHF
TRBV12-3/TRBV12-4,16,NA,NA,TRBJ2-3,TGTGCCAGCAGACCCCCCAGGACTGGTTACACAGATACGCAGTATTTT,CASRPPRTGYTDTQYF
TRBV20-1,14,TRBD1,many,TRBJ2-7,TGCAGTGCCGGTCCGGGACAGAGCTCCTACGAGCAGTACTTC,CSAGPGQSSYEQYF
TRBV14,15,TRBD1,many,TRBJ2-5,TGTGCCAGCAGCCAAGATGCCACAGGGGTTCTGGACCAGTACTTC,CASSQDATGVLDQYF
TRBV7-9,18,TRBD2,NA,TRBJ2-5,TGTGCCAGCAGCTCAGGACTAGCGGGGGGCCCGTACCAAGAGACCCAGTACTTC,CASSSGLAGGPYQETQYF
TRBV20-1,13,TRBD2,many,TRBJ2-5,TGCAGTGGTCTAGCGGGGGGACAAGAGACCCAGTACTTC,CSGLAGGQETQYF
TRBV20-1,15,TRBD1,NA,TRBJ1-5,TGCAGTGCTACCCGCGGGACAGAGCTTAATCAGCCCCAGCATTTT,CSATRGTELNQPQHF
TRBV4-2,16,TRBD2,NA,TRBJ2-5,TGTGCCAGCAGCTGGGGGACTAGCGGGGGCCAAGAGACCCAGTACTTC,CASSWGTSGGQETQYF
TRBV6-2/TRBV6-3,16,TRBD2,medium-sized,TRBJ2-1,TGTGCCAGCAGGGATTCTGGTGGGGGGGGTGACAATGAGCAGTTCTTC,CASRDSGGGGDNEQFF
TRBV20-1,16,NA,many,TRBJ1-6,TGCAGTGCTAGGCGGGACCCGAGCTCCTATAATTCACCCCTCCACTTT,CSARRDPSSYNSPLHF
TRBV6-1,15,TRBD2,many,TRBJ2-5,TGTGCCAGCAGTGAAGTCCTTAGCGGGGGAGAGACCCAGTACTTC,CASSEVLSGGETQYF
TRBV7-2,13,TRBD1,many,TRBJ2-7,TGTGCCAGCAGCCCAGGGGGAACCTACGAGCAGTACTTC,CASSPGGTYEQYF
TRBV7-2,15,NA,NA,TRBJ2-5,TGTGCCAGCAGCCAATCAGGGGCCGCATTTGCGACCCAGTACTTC,CASSQSGAAFATQYF
TRBV20-1,14,TRBD2,many,TRBJ2-5,TGCAGTGCTAGAAACCCGGGGGGGCAAGAGACCCAGTACTTC,CSARNPGGQETQYF
TRBV7-9,14,NA,NA,TRBJ1-2,TGTGCCAGCAGCTCTTGGACCGATATCTATGGCTGGGCCTTC,CASSSWTDIYGWAF
TRBV18,12,NA,many,TRBJ2-7,TGTGCCAGCTCACCCCCGGGGTACGAGCAGTACTTC,CASSPPGYEQYF
TRBV28,16,TRBD1,NA,TRBJ1-3,TGTGCCAGCAGTCTGGGACAGGTTTACTCTGGAAACACCATATATTTT,CASSLGQVYSGNTIYF
TRBV3-1,13,TRBD2,few,TRBJ2-5,TGTGCCAGCAGCCCGACGGGGGGAGAGACCCAGTACTTC,CASSPTGGETQYF
TRBV6-1,14,TRBD1,many,TRBJ1-1,TGTGCCAGCAGGGCCAGGGGGCTGAACACTGAAGCTTTCTTT,CASRARGLNTEAFF
TRBV28,16,TRBD1,NA,TRBJ2-7,TGTGCCAGCAGCTCTACCGGGACAGCGACGAACTACGAGCAGTACTTC,CASSSTGTATNYEQYF
TRBV5-4,13,NA,many,TRBJ2-7,TGTGCCAGCAGCTTGACTGTATCCTACGAGCAGTACTTC,CASSLTVSYEQYF
TRBV7-2,17,NA,many,TRBJ1-1,TGTGCCAGCAGCTTAACCCCTGGGGGGGCAGGTATCACTGAAGCTTTCTTT,CASSLTPGGAGITEAFF
TRBV7-2,14,TRBD1,many,TRBJ1-2,TGTGCCAGCAGCTACCGGGACAGGGGCTATGGCTACACCTTC,CASSYRDRGYGYTF
TRBV3-1,13,TRBD1,NA,TRBJ1-2,TGTGCCAGCAGCCGGGACAGCCTCTATGGCTACACCTTC,CASSRDSLYGYTF